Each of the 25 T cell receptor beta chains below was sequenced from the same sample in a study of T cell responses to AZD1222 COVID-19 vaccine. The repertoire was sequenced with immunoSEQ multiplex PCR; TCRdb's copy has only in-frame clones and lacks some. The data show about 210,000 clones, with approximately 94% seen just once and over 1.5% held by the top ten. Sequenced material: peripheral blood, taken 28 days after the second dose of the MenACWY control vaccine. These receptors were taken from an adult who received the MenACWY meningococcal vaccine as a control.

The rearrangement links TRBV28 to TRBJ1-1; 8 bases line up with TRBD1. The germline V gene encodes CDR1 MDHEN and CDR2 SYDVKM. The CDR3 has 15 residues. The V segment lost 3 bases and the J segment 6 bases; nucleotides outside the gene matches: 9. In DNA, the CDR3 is TGTGCCAGCAGTTTTCCCCAGACAGGGGTTGCTGAAGCTTTCTTT. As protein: CASSFPQTGVAEAFF.

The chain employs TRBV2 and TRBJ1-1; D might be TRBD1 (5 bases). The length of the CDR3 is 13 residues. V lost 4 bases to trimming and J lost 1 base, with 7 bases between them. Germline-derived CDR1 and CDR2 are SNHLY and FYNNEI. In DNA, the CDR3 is TGTGCCAGCAGTGGACAGCCGAACACTGAAGCTTTCTTT. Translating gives CASSGQPNTEAFF.

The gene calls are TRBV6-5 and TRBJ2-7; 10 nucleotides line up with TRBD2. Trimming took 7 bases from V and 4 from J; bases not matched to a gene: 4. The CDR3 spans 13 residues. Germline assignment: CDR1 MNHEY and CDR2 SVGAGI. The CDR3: CASKAGGEYEQYF. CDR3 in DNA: TGTGCCAGCAAAGCGGGGGGGGAATACGAGCAGTACTTC.

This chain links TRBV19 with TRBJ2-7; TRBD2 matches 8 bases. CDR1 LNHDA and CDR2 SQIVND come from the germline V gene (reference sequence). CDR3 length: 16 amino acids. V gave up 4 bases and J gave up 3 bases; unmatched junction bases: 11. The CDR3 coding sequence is TGTGCCAGTAGTAAATTCGAGACGGGAGGGCTCTACGAGCAGTACTTC. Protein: CASSKFETGGLYEQYF.

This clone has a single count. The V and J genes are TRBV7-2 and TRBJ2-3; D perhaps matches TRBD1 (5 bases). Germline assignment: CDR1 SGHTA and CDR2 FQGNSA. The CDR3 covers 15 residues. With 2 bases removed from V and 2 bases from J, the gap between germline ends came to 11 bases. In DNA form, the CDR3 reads TGTGCCAGCAGCTTACGAGACAGACTCACAGATACGCAGTATTTT. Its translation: CASSLRDRLTDTQYF.

CDR3 in DNA: TGTGCCAGCAGCCCGGGACAGTACAATCAGCCCCAGCATTTT. Translation gives CASSPGQYNQPQHF. The chain is built from TRBV2 and TRBJ1-5; 7 positions agree with TRBD1. CDR3 size: 14 residues. CDR1 is SNHLY and CDR2 is FYNNEI in the germline V gene. V gave up 6 bases and J gave up 3 bases; unmatched junction bases: 5.

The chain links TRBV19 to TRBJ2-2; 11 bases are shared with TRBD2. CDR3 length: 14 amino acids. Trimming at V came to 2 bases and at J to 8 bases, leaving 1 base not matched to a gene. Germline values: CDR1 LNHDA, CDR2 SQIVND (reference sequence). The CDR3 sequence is CASSILAGGGELFF. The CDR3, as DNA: TGTGCCAGTAGTATACTAGCGGGAGGTGGGGAGCTGTTTTTT.

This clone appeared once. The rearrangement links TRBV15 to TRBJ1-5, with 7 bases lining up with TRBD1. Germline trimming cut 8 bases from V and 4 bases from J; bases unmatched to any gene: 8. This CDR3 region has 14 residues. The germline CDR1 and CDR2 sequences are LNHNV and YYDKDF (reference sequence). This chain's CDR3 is CATGTLQGNQPQHF. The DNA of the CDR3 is TGTGCCACCGGAACTTTACAGGGGAATCAGCCCCAGCATTTT.

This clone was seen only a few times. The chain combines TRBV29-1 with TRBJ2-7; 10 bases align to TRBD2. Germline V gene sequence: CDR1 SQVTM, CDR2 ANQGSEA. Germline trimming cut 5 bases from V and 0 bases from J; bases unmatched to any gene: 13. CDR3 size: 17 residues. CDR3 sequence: CSVSLGLAGVSSYEQYF. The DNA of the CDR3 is TGCAGCGTTAGTTTAGGCCTAGCGGGAGTCAGCTCCTACGAGCAGTACTTC.

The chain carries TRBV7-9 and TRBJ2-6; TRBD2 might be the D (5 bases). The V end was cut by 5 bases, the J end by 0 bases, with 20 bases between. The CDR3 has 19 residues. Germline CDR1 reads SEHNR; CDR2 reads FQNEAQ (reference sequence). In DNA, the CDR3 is TGTGCCAGCAGCCCGGGTACGAGGGATATAACCTCTGGGGCCAACGTCCTGACTTTC. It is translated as CASSPGTRDITSGANVLTF.

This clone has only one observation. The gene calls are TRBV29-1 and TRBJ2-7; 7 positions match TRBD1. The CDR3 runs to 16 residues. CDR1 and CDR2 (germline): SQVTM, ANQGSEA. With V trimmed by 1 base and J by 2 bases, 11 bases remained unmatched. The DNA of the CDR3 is TGCAGCGTTGAAGGGCTGACGGACAGGAGTACCTACGAGCAGTACTTC. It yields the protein CSVEGLTDRSTYEQYF.

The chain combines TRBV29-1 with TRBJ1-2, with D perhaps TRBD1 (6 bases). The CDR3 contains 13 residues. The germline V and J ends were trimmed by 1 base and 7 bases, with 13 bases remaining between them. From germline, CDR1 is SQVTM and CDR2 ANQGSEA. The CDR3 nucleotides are TGCAGCGTTGAAGCAGGGGAGTATGGTGGCTACACCTTC. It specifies CSVEAGEYGGYTF.

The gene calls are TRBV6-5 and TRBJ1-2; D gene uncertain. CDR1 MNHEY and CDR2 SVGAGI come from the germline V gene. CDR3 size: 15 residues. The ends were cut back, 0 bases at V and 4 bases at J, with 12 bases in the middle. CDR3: CASSYSSIVTYGYTF. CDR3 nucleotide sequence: TGTGCCAGCAGTTACTCTAGCATAGTCACCTATGGCTACACCTTC.

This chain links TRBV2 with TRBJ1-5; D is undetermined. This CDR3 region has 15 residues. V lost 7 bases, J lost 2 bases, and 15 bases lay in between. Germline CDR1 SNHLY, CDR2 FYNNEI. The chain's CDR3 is CASTPGPGGNQPQHF. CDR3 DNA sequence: TGTGCCAGCACCCCTGGGCCCGGTGGCAATCAGCCCCAGCATTTT. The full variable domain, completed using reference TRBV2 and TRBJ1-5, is EPEVTQTPSHQVTQMGQEVILRCVPISNHLYFYWYRQILGQKVEFLVSFYNNEISEKSEIFDDQFSVERPDGSNFTLKIRSTKLEDSAMYFCASTPGPGGNQPQHFGDGTRLSIL.

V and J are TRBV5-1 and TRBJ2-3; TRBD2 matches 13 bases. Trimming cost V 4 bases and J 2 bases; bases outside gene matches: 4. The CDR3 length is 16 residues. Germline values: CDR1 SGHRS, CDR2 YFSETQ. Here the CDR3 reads CASSVGTSGVTDTQYF. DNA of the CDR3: TGCGCCAGCAGCGTGGGGACTAGCGGGGTCACAGATACGCAGTATTTT.

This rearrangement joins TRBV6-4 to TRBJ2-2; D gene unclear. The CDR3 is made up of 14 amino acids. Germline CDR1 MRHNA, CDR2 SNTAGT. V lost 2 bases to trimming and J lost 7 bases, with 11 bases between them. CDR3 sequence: CASSDGPGGGELFF. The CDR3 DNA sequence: TGTGCCAGCAGTGACGGTCCCGGCGGCGGGGAGCTGTTTTTT.

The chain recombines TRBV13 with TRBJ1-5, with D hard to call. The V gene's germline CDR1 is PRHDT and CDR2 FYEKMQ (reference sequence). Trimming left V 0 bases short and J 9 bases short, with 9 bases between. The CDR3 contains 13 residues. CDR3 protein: CASSLGHAGPQHF. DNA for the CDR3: TGTGCCAGCAGCTTAGGACACGCCGGGCCCCAGCATTTT.

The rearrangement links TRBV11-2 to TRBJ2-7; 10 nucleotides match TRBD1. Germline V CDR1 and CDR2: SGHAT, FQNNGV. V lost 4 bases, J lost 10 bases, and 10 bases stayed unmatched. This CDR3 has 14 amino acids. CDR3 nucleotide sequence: TGTGCCAGCAGCTCACCCGGGACAGGGGAGCGTCAGTACTTC. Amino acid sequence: CASSSPGTGERQYF. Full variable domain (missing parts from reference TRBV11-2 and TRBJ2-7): EAGVAQSPRYKIIEKRQSVAFWCNPISGHATLYWYQQILGQGPKLLIQFQNNGVVDDSQLPKDRFSAERLKGVDSTLKIQPAKLEDSAVYLCASSSPGTGERQYFGPGTRLTVT.

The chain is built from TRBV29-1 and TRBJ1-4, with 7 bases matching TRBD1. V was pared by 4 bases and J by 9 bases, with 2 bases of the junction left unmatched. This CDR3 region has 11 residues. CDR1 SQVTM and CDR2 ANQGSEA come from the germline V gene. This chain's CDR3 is CSVGTGQKLFF. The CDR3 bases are TGCAGCGTTGGGACAGGCCAAAAACTGTTTTTT.

The CDR3 sequence: CASSFEGQFSGNTIYF. As DNA, the CDR3 is TGTGCCAGCAGCTTTGAAGGACAGTTCTCTGGAAACACCATATATTTT. The V gene is TRBV11-2, the J gene TRBJ1-3; possible D gene TRBD1, 6 bases. V was trimmed by 3 bases and J by 0 bases, leaving 12 bases between them. The germline gives CDR1 SGHAT, CDR2 FQNNGV. CDR3 length: 16 amino acids.

The CDR3 region is CATSEPGINYGYTF. The DNA of the CDR3 is TGTGCCACCAGTGAGCCCGGGATTAACTATGGCTACACCTTC. The rearrangement links TRBV24-1 to TRBJ1-2; D is unclear. With 4 bases removed from V and 1 base from J, the gap between germline ends came to 9 bases. In germline, CDR1 is KGHDR, CDR2 SFDVKD. There are 14 residues in the CDR3.

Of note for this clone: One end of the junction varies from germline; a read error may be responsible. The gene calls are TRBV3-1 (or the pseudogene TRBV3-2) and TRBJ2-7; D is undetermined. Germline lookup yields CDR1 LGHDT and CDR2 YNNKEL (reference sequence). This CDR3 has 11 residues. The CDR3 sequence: CASSQDLVPGF. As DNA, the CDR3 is TGTGCCAGCAGCCAAGATCTAGTCCCCGGGTTC.

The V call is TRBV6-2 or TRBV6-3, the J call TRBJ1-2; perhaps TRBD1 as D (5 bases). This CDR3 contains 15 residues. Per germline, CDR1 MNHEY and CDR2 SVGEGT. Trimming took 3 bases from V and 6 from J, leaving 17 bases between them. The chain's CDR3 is CASSYVGPWSNGYTF. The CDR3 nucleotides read TGTGCCAGCAGTTATGTGGGACCTTGGTCAAATGGCTACACCTTC.

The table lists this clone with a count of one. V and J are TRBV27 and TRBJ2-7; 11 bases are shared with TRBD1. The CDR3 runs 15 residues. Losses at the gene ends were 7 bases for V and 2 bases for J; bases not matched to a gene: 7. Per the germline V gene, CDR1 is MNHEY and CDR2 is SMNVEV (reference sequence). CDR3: CASISGTGGTYEQYF. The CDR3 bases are TGTGCCAGCATTTCTGGGACAGGGGGAACCTACGAGCAGTACTTC.

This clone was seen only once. In DNA, the CDR3 is TGCGCCAGCAGCTTGGTAGGGCAGCTCACCGGGGAGCTGTTTTTT. It specifies CASSLVGQLTGELFF. The chain employs TRBV5-1 and TRBJ2-2; no firm D call. The CDR3 sequence is 15 residues long. Germline loops: CDR1 SGHRS, CDR2 YFSETQ. The ends were cut back, 0 bases at V and 4 bases at J, with 10 bases in the middle.